This TCR beta chain derives from a study of blood T cells in healthy people across ages (dated by TCRdb to the mid-2010s). Looking at the study overall: Template switching captured roughly one uniquely barcoded TCR beta cDNA molecule per two T cells in model experiments. Donors were grouped into four age groups: young (average roughly 15 years), middle-aged (over 35), aged (around 62) and long-lived (over 80). For two donors (one aged 18 to 30 and one aged 80 or older), the study analyzed two additional independent replicas of 1 million unique cDNA reads from the same blood draw. To avoid experimental bias, donors of different ages were randomly spread across the sequencing lanes. Age-related changes in TCR beta repertoire diversity were measured in the study by deep sequencing normalized with unique cDNA molecular identifiers. Broader findings and caveats from the paper: Observed TCR beta diversity correlated strongly with the percentage of naive T cells measured by flow cytometry. Compared with the aged group, the long-lived group had more naive CD4+ T cells, fewer expanded clones and increased TCR diversity, suggesting age selection. Observed TCR beta diversity per million T cells fell roughly linearly with age, and a significant reduction was already apparent by age about 38. Because the CMV infection status of the donors was unknown, age-related changes in expanded clonotypes may potentially have been confounded. Since profiling was done on bulk unsorted PBMCs, naive and antigen-experienced compartments could not be conclusively compared. Estimates of total diversity based on one million sequenced T cells were considered lower bounds and underestimates.

Comments on this clonotype: The clone's antigen remains unknown. No much larger clonotype is one base removed from it; base qualities were not supplied.

Its CDR3 holds 15 amino acids, cysteine through phenylalanine. This entry keeps only the CDR3 DNA: 45 bases, framed from base 1. Between the V and J ends, shortened by 0 bases and 0 bases respectively, the junction contains 6 bases. Sequences LGHNA (CDR1) and YNFKEQ (CDR2) are obtained from the germline V gene. Donors were a few dozen systemically healthy Caucasian individuals from Russia aged roughly 6 to 90 years. Approximately 10 milliliters of peripheral blood were collected from each donor into EDTA-treated Vacutainer tubes. Ficoll-Paque density-gradient centrifugation was used to isolate PBMCs, with at least 6.5 million per sample. Trizol reagent was used to extract total RNA from PBMCs, with at least 6 micrograms per sample. For every donor, an aliquot of PBMCs went through flow cytometry to measure the percentages of naive CD45RAhigh/CD27high T cells. The library was made by 5' RACE. Sequenced using an Illumina HiSeq 2500. A second about 6 to 11 cycle PCR used a sample-barcoded 5' primer and a J-beta primer mix. A template-switch 5' adaptor carrying 12 random nucleotides introduced a unique molecular identifier onto each TCR beta cDNA molecule. Each sample yielded at least 2.5 million CDR3-containing paired-end reads. The Mint cDNA synthesis kit, primed by a TRBC-specific oligonucleotide, was used to synthesize first-strand cDNA from all RNA. Following uracil-DNA glycosylase treatment, all cDNA underwent a first 18-cycle PCR with the universal primers M1SS and BC2_uni_R. The study's processing was this. Normalization of each sample was performed by random selection of 1 million high-quality reads, each carrying a distinct molecular identifier. Reads with shared molecular identifiers were discarded instead of being binned into consensus sequences. CDR3 identification, clonotype clustering and error correction used MiTCR with a Q25 quality threshold and the strictest error-elimination algorithm. Lower-bound total TCR beta diversity was estimated with a nonparametric unseen species model using Euler transformation. TCRdb applied fastp at Q25 and MiXCR to the public reads, then kept only in-frame beta chains. Merged by CDR3 protein, the rows form single entries marked with the most common genes and DNA. The V and J calls and clone size are TCRdb's, not the authors'. The sample table shows around 800,000 distinct CDR3 sequences, and 35% to 50% are seen once. Jointly, the top ten make up 15% to 20% of the sample.

Sequencing was done on a sample of blood. The chain employs TRBV4-2 and TRBJ1-3; the D gene identity is not certain. The receptor was isolated from an elderly man in good health. CDR3 reads: CASSQEDRSGNTIYF. The DNA is as follows: TGTGCCAGCAGCCAAGAGGACCGCTCTGGAAACACCATATATTTT.